This T cell receptor beta chain was identified during a study of T cells in Graves' hyperthyroidism and ophthalmopathy. Orbital computed tomography and thyroid ultrasound, together with serum TRAb and thyroxine and clinical symptoms, were used for diagnoses. Germline CDR1 and CDR2: SEHNR and FQNEAQ (reference sequence). The CDR3 is made up of 12 amino acids. V lost 4 bases and J lost 5, with 9 bases in between. TCR beta CDR3 region amplification was performed from RNA transcripts. The HTBI primer set served for first-round RT-PCR of the TCR CDR3. TCRdb analysed the multiplex PCR reads with MiXCR anew, one entry per CDR3 protein. The sample gives fewer than 250,000 distinct CDR3 sequences, approximately 16% of which show up once; 25% to 30% is in the top ten. At least ten counts were recorded for this clonotype.

The source is a woman between 18 and 30 years old with Graves' ophthalmopathy. This chain connects TRBV7-9 to TRBJ2-7; D not resolved. Sample: blood. Written as DNA, the CDR3 is TGTGCCAGCAGCTCCCGCATACACGAGCAGTACTTC. It is translated as CASSSRIHEQYF. The whole variable domain, remainder taken from reference TRBV7-9 and TRBJ2-7, is DTGVSQNPRHKITKRGQNVTFRCDPISEHNRLYWYRQTLGQGPEFLTYFQNEAQLEKSRLLSDRFSAERPKGSFSTLEIQRTEQGDSAMYLCASSSRIHEQYFGPGTRLTVT.